One and the same sample provided the 14 T cell receptor beta chains below, sequenced in a study of T cells in Graves' hyperthyroidism and ophthalmopathy (dated by TCRdb to about 2019). The library was obtained by multiplex PCR. TCRdb lists the instrument as Illumina HiSeq 2000. Amplification of TCR beta CDR3 regions was carried out from RNA transcripts. The TCR CDR3 was subjected to a first round of RT-PCR using the HTBI primer set and the Qiagen OneStep RT-PCR kit. TCRdb took the public reads, trimmed them with fastp at Q25, ran MiXCR for clone calling and kept in-frame beta chains. Rows matching on CDR3 protein sequence are summarized as one entry with the most common DNA and genes. In this sample the table shows roughly 180,000 distinct CDR3 sequences, over 15% of which occur a single time. Around 27% of the sample lies in the top ten. The source material was blood. All receptors derive from a woman aged 45-59 years with Graves' hyperthyroidism.

The chain carries TRBV20-1 and TRBJ2-7, with 7 bases fitting TRBD2. The CDR3 contains 14 residues. Trimming cost V 0 bases and J 5 bases; bases outside gene matches: 7. The germline CDR1 and CDR2 sequences are DFQATT and SNEGSKA (reference sequence). This CDR3 is CSARDLPTSDEQYF. The CDR3 DNA reads as TGCAGTGCTAGAGATCTTCCTACTAGCGACGAGCAGTACTTC.

This clonotype appeared many times. This sequence joins TRBV15 and TRBJ1-1; the D gene is possibly TRBD1 (5 bases). CDR1 is LNHNV and CDR2 is YYDKDF in the germline V gene (reference sequence). CDR3 length equals 17 residues. Between the trimmed V and J ends, which lost 3 bases and 0 bases, there was a span of 17 bases. The CDR3 protein is CATSSPFAGKLNTEAFF. In DNA, the CDR3 is TGTGCCACCAGCAGTCCCTTTGCAGGGAAATTGAACACTGAAGCTTTCTTT. Complete variable domain (other parts from reference TRBV15 and TRBJ1-1): DAMVIQNPRYQVTQFGKPVTLSCSQTLNHNVMYWYQQKSSQAPKLLFHYYDKDFNNEADTPDNFQSRRPNTSFCFLDIRSPGLGDTAMYLCATSSPFAGKLNTEAFFGQGTRLTVV.

The CDR3 is CSARDPTGESETQYF. Written as DNA, the CDR3 is TGCAGTGCTAGAGATCCGACAGGGGAGTCGGAGACCCAGTACTTC. The chain employs TRBV20-1 and TRBJ2-5; TRBD1 matches 8 bases. The CDR3 extends over 15 amino acids. Germline V gives CDR1 DFQATT, CDR2 SNEGSKA (reference sequence). With V trimmed by 0 bases and J by 5 bases, 8 bases remained unmatched.

This chain links TRBV27 with TRBJ2-5; 16 nucleotides agree with TRBD2. Trimming cost V 2 bases and J 0 bases; bases outside gene matches: 9. From germline, CDR1 is MNHEY and CDR2 SMNVEV (reference sequence). The CDR3 sequence is 20 residues long. The CDR3, as DNA: TGTGCCAGCAGTTTAAGACAGGGACTAGCGGGAGGGCTAGACCAAGAGACCCAGTACTTC. Translated: CASSLRQGLAGGLDQETQYF.

This clonotype occurred many times. CDR3 sequence reads: CASSLTGFTGELFF. The CDR3 DNA sequence: TGCGCCAGCAGCTTGACAGGGTTCACCGGGGAGCTGTTTTTT. The chain employs TRBV5-1 and TRBJ2-2; TRBD1 is a possible D gene (6 bases). The germline gives CDR1 SGHRS, CDR2 YFSETQ. Trimming took off 1 base at V and 4 bases at J, with 8 bases between the two ends. The CDR3 sequence is 14 residues long.

This clonotype was found many times. This chain connects TRBV15 to TRBJ2-3; the match to TRBD2 covers 11 bases. Losses at the gene ends were 5 bases for V and 5 bases for J; bases not matched to a gene: 18. CDR1 LNHNV and CDR2 YYDKDF come from the germline V gene (reference sequence). This CDR3 region has 19 residues. In DNA form, the CDR3 reads TGTGCCACCAGCGGAGGGAGAAGTAGCGGGGGGGCGCAGATAGATACGCAGTATTTT. It translates to CATSGGRSSGGAQIDTQYF.

This clonotype was recorded many times. This chain links TRBV28 with TRBJ1-2; D is undetermined. Between the trimmed V and J ends, which lost 7 bases and 8 bases, there was a span of 17 bases. The CDR3 consists of 13 residues. Germline assignment: CDR1 MDHEN and CDR2 SYDVKM. CDR3: CASTKDLNGGYTF. DNA for the CDR3: TGTGCCAGCACCAAGGACCTCAACGGAGGCTACACCTTC.

In the case of this clonotype: It may be a read error: a sequence one base away is much more abundant. The DNA for the CDR3 is TGTGCCAGCAGTCGGGGGGGTGTCGGGTACGAGCAGTACTTC. It specifies CASSRGGVGYEQYF. This sequence joins TRBV27 and TRBJ2-7; 8 bases are a match to TRBD2. V gave up 5 bases and J gave up 4 bases; unmatched junction bases: 7. In germline, CDR1 is MNHEY, CDR2 SMNVEV (reference sequence). This CDR3 contains 14 residues.

This clonotype was seen repeatedly, ten times or more. The rearrangement links TRBV6-1 to TRBJ1-1; the D is unclear. With 9 bases removed from V and 7 bases from J, the gap between germline ends came to 24 bases. Germline-derived CDR1 and CDR2 are MNHNS and SASEGT. The CDR3 is 15 amino acids. CDR3 amino acids: CASRLQAHFTYEAFF. CDR3 nucleotides: TGTGCCAGTCGACTCCAGGCCCACTTTACCTATGAAGCTTTCTTT.

This clonotype was observed at least ten times. CDR3 in amino acids: CASRAGPRGTEAFF. CDR3 DNA: TGTGCCAGCAGAGCGGGCCCCCGGGGGACTGAAGCTTTCTTT. The chain has TRBV6-1 and TRBJ1-1; the D gene is possibly TRBD1 (5 bases). CDR1 and CDR2 (germline): MNHNS, SASEGT. This CDR3 comprises 14 residues. Trimming stripped 6 bases from V and 5 bases from J, with 16 bases between.

This clonotype was seen repeatedly, ten times or more. The chain recombines TRBV10-3 with TRBJ1-2; TRBD1 matches 9 bases. Germline trimming cut 4 bases from V and 7 bases from J; bases unmatched to any gene: 13. The germline V gene has CDR1 ENHRY and CDR2 SYGVKD. The CDR3 is 16 amino acids. For the CDR3, the DNA is TGTGCCATCAGTGGGACCGGGACAGGGCCAGGTGGTGGCTACACCTTC. Amino acids: CAISGTGTGPGGGYTF.

V is TRBV10-3 and J is TRBJ1-1; D is perhaps TRBD1 (5 bases). There are 14 residues in the CDR3. The germline V gene encodes CDR1 ENHRY and CDR2 SYGVKD. V gave up 7 bases and J gave up 4 bases, with 16 bases separating them. CDR3 DNA: TGTGCCATCACCTCTAACCAGGGTAGCACTGAAGCTTTCTTT. It encodes CAITSNQGSTEAFF.

There are many counts of this clonotype. The V gene is TRBV20-1, the J gene TRBJ2-3; possibly TRBD2 for D (5 bases). Trimming stripped 8 bases from V and 7 bases from J, with 16 bases between. This CDR3 region has 12 residues. CDR1 and CDR2 from the germline V gene are DFQATT and SNEGSKA (reference sequence). CDR3 sequence: CSTKGGRNTQYF. CDR3 nucleotides: TGCAGTACTAAGGGCGGGCGGAATACGCAGTATTTT.

This clonotype has a count of ten or more. The chain joins TRBV6-5 to TRBJ2-7, with unresolved D. The germline V and J ends were trimmed by 2 bases and 5 bases, with 13 bases remaining between them. CDR1 MNHEY and CDR2 SVGAGI come from the germline V gene. The CDR3 extends over 14 amino acids. CDR3 sequence (DNA): TGTGCCAGCAGTTACAGTTTAGTGAACAACGAGCAGTACTTC. It yields the protein CASSYSLVNNEQYF.